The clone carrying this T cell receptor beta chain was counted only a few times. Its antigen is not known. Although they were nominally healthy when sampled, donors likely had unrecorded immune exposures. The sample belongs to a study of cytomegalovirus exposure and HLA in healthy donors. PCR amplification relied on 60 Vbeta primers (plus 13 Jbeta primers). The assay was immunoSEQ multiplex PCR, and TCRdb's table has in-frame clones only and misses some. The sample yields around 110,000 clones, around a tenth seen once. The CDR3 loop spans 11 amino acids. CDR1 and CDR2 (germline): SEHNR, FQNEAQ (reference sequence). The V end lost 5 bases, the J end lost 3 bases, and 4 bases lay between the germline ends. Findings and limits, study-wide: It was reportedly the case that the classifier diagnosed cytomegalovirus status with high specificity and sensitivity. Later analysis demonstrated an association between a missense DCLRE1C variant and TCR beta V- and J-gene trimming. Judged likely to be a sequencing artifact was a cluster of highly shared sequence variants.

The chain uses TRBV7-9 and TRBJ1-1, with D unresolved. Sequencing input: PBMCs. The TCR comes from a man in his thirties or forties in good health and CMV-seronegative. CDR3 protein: CASSPDTEAFF. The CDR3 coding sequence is TGTGCCAGCAGCCCGGACACTGAAGCTTTCTTT.